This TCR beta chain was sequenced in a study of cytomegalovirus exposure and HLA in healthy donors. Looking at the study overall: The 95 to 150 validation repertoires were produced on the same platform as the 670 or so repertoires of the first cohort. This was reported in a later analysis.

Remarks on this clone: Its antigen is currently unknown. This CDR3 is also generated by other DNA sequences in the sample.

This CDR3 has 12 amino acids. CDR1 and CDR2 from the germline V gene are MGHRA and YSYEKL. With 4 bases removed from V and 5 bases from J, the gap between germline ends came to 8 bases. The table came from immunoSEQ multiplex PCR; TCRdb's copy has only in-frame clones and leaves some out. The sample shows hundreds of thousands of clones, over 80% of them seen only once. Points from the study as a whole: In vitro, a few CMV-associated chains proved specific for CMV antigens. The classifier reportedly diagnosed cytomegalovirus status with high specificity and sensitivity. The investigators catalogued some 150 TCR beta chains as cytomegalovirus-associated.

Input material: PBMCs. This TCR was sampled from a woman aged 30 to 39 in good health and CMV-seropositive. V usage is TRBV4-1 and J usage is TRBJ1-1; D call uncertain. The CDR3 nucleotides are TGCGCCAGCAGCCTGTCTGGGACTGAAGCTTTCTTT. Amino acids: CASSLSGTEAFF.